This TCR beta chain was found in a study of breast tumors, draining lymph nodes, adjacent tissues. This clonotype was seen repeatedly, ten times or more. This CDR3 has 15 amino acids. Trimming took 3 bases from V and 3 from J, leaving 15 bases between them. The lymph nodes were axillary draining lymph nodes from breast cancer patients. TCRdb called the multiplex PCR reads again in MiXCR, with one record for every CDR3 protein. The sample lists about 140,000 distinct CDR3 sequences; about 30% were seen once. The TCR was taken from a female donor with breast cancer. Some clones in this sample may be carry-over from other donors' samples. The rearrangement uses TRBV12-3 or TRBV12-4 and TRBJ2-7, with D perhaps matching TRBD2 (6 bases). Material for sequencing was axillary lymph node tissue. The CDR3 region has the DNA TGTGCCAGCAGTTTCAAGGGAGGCTGGGTCTACGAGCAGTACTTC. Its translation is CASSFKGGWVYEQYF.